A selection of T cell receptor beta chains follows, all from one sample in a study of human versus mouse CDR3 diversity and MHC coevolution. The assay was immunoSEQ multiplex PCR, and TCRdb's table has in-frame clones only and misses some. Among about 77,000 clones listed, just under 95% were seen once. The sequencing input was naive CD4+ T cells from blood. The source is a person between 25 and 75 years old in good health. The CDR3 runs from the conserved cysteine through the conserved F or W. A D gene is named only where the DNA matches it firmly. Rows may omit the clone size; those that give it use once, few, many or a size class.

CDR3 DNA: TGTGCCAGCAGTGATAGGCGGGGGAGCTCCTACGAGCAGTACTTC; CDR3 protein: CASSDRRGSSYEQYF; D gene: TRBD2; V gene: TRBV6-1; J gene: TRBJ2-7; clone size: -
CDR3 DNA: TGTGCTAGTCTGGGGCTTGGGACCGGGGAGCTGTTTTTT; CDR3 protein: CASLGLGTGELFF; D gene: -; V gene: TRBV12-5; J gene: TRBJ2-2; clone size: -
CDR3 DNA: TGCGCCAGCAGTCACCCGGGGGGGGAGAAAGGCAATCAGCCCCAGCATTTT; CDR3 protein: CASSHPGGEKGNQPQHF; D gene: -; V gene: TRBV23-1; J gene: TRBJ1-5; clone size: -
CDR3 DNA: TGTGCCAGCAGCCGACAGATCCAAGAGACCCAGTACTTC; CDR3 protein: CASSRQIQETQYF; D gene: -; V gene: TRBV5-4; J gene: TRBJ2-5; clone size: few
CDR3 DNA: TGCGCCAGCAGCCAAGAGGGAACAAGGGGGACATGGAAACGTGCAGGAAACACCATATATTTT; CDR3 protein: CASSQEGTRGTWKRAGNTIYF; D gene: -; V gene: TRBV4-1; J gene: TRBJ1-3; clone size: few
CDR3 DNA: TGTGCCAGTGGCACTAACTATGGCTACACCTTC; CDR3 protein: CASGTNYGYTF; D gene: -; V gene: TRBV19; J gene: TRBJ1-2; clone size: -
CDR3 DNA: TGTGCCTGGAGTGTAGCTAGCGGGGGGGGTTACGAGCAGTACTTC; CDR3 protein: CAWSVASGGGYEQYF; D gene: TRBD2; V gene: TRBV30; J gene: TRBJ2-7; clone size: -
CDR3 DNA: TGTGCCAGCTCAGCGGGGTCTGACTATGGCTACACCTTC; CDR3 protein: CASSAGSDYGYTF; D gene: -; V gene: TRBV18; J gene: TRBJ1-2; clone size: -
CDR3 DNA: TGTGCCAGCAGGTTTGTGACAGTTGACATGAACACTGAAGCTTTCTTT; CDR3 protein: CASRFVTVDMNTEAFF; D gene: -; V gene: TRBV2; J gene: TRBJ1-1; clone size: once
CDR3 DNA: TGTGCCAGCTCACGCGGGACAGGGGGCTCTGGGGCCAACGTCCTGACTTTC; CDR3 protein: CASSRGTGGSGANVLTF; D gene: TRBD1; V gene: TRBV18; J gene: TRBJ2-6; clone size: -
CDR3 DNA: TGTGCCAGTAGTATGTCGGGAACTGGCACAGATACGCAGTATTTT; CDR3 protein: CASSMSGTGTDTQYF; D gene: -; V gene: TRBV19; J gene: TRBJ2-3; clone size: once
CDR3 DNA: TGTGCCAGCTCACCCGGACAGGGTCAGTATTCACCCCTCCACTTT; CDR3 protein: CASSPGQGQYSPLHF; D gene: TRBD1; V gene: TRBV18; J gene: TRBJ1-6; clone size: -
CDR3 DNA: TGTGCCAGCAGCGTAATGGGCGGGGGGGCGTTCGAGACCCAGTACTTC; CDR3 protein: CASSVMGGGAFETQYF; D gene: TRBD2; V gene: TRBV9; J gene: TRBJ2-5; clone size: -